The clone carrying this T cell receptor (beta chain) came up a few times. Its antigen is still unknown. Extractions gave at least 5.5 micrograms of total RNA per sample. The source of the sample is a study of blood T cells in healthy people across ages. Study-wide results and limits: The study regarded diversity estimates from one million T cells as underestimates.

The V end lost 5 bases, the J end lost 0 bases, and 10 bases lay between the germline ends. The CDR3 spans 15 residues. In germline, CDR1 is MDHEN, CDR2 SYDVKM. Next came a second PCR, run for about 6 to 12 cycles, which used a sample-barcoded 5' primer along with a J-beta primer mix. Each of the cDNA molecules was tagged by a template-switch adaptor with 12 random nucleotides. One entry per CDR3 protein results from TCRdb running MiXCR on the 5' RACE reads. The table includes about 1,400,000 distinct CDR3 sequences, roughly 45% detected once. The chain uses TRBV28 and TRBJ1-4, with a weak D call TRBD1 (5 bases). Sequenced: blood. The clonotype originates from a woman aged 18-29 years in good health. CDR3 region: CASSPSGPTNEKLFF. The CDR3 DNA is TGTGCCAGCAGTCCCTCGGGGCCAACTAATGAAAAACTGTTTTTT. Filled out from reference TRBV28 and TRBJ1-4, the complete variable domain reads DVKVTQSSRYLVKRTGEKVFLECVQDMDHENMFWYRQDPGLGLRLIYFSYDVKMKEKGDIPEGYSVSREKKERFSLILESASTNQTSMYLCASSPSGPTNEKLFFGSGTQLSVL.